A single sample is the source of the 27 T cell receptor beta chains below, sequenced in a study of blood T cell repertoires in COVID-19. Some clones are missing from TCRdb's copy, which holds only in-frame ones; the method was immunoSEQ multiplex PCR. The sample yields around 270,000 clones, about 85% seen once. Sequenced sample: peripheral blood. These receptors came from a man in his sixties with acute or convalescent COVID-19.

This chain connects TRBV4-2 to TRBJ2-5, with TRBD1 identical over 10 bases. In germline, CDR1 is LGHNA, CDR2 YNFKEQ. J was trimmed by 3 bases and V by 4 bases; bases with no gene match: 5. This CDR3 contains 15 residues. The CDR3 sequence is CASSRPGQGKETQYF. The CDR3 DNA sequence: TGTGCCAGCAGCCGACCGGGACAGGGGAAAGAGACCCAGTACTTC.

The chain carries TRBV11-2 and TRBJ1-2; D ambiguous. V was shortened by 6 bases and J by 6 bases, with 14 bases between the two germline ends. The CDR3 extends over 13 amino acids. Germline V gene sequence: CDR1 SGHAT, CDR2 FQNNGV. The CDR3 coding sequence is TGTGCCAGCAGTTTTGCAACTCTGAATGGCTACACCTTC. Protein product: CASSFATLNGYTF.

The chain has TRBV11-3 and TRBJ1-4; 7 bases align to TRBD1. CDR3 length: 20 amino acids. Trimming removed 0 bases from V and 0 bases from J; junction bases left unmatched: 13. Germline V gene sequence: CDR1 SGHNT, CDR2 YENEEA. The chain's CDR3 is CASSLDQEGRGYTTNEKLFF. The CDR3 region has the DNA TGTGCCAGCAGCTTAGATCAAGAGGGCAGGGGGTACACAACTAATGAAAAACTGTTTTTT.

The table lists this clone with a few counts. The chain uses TRBV28 and TRBJ1-4; TRBD1 is a possible D gene (6 bases). V was cut by 5 bases and J by 13 bases, with 14 bases left in between. The germline CDR1 and CDR2 sequences are MDHEN and SYDVKM. CDR3 length: 12 residues. The CDR3 DNA follows: TGTGCCAGCAGTGTTCTGACAGGTGGACTGTTTTTT. Protein product: CASSVLTGGLFF.

The chain recombines TRBV11-1 with TRBJ2-7; 8 nucleotides agree with TRBD2. This CDR3 comprises 15 residues. The J segment lost 7 bases and the V segment lost 4 bases, leaving 12 bases of the junction unmatched. Germline loops: CDR1 SGHAT, CDR2 FQDESV (reference sequence). CDR3: CASSSGLAVQGEQYF. CDR3 nucleotide sequence: TGTGCCAGCAGCTCCGGACTAGCAGTCCAAGGGGAGCAGTACTTC.

The V and J genes are TRBV3-1 (or the pseudogene TRBV3-2) and TRBJ2-2; D gene ambiguous. The CDR3 covers 14 residues. CDR1 is LGHDT, CDR2 YNNKEL, per germline (reference sequence). V was clipped by 4 bases and J by 0 bases, with 6 bases between them. CDR3 sequence reads: CASSLNTNTGELFF. DNA for the CDR3: TGTGCCAGCAGCCTAAACACGAACACCGGGGAGCTGTTTTTT.

The genes are TRBV6-2 or TRBV6-3 and TRBJ2-7; 7 bases fit TRBD1. Germline CDR1 MNHEY, CDR2 SVGEGT. Trimming at V came to 6 bases and at J to 6 bases, leaving 17 bases not matched to a gene. The CDR3 is 16 residues long. The CDR3 sequence: CASSRARAGQVPEQYF. The CDR3 bases are TGTGCCAGCAGCCGCGCTAGGGCAGGACAGGTACCCGAGCAGTACTTC.

The chain carries TRBV7-9 and TRBJ1-2; D is unclear. CDR3 length: 13 amino acids. V was clipped by 5 bases and J by 4 bases, with 11 bases between them. Per the germline V gene, CDR1 is SEHNR and CDR2 is FQNEAQ (reference sequence). Here the CDR3 reads CASSPGPIYGYTF. In DNA form, the CDR3 reads TGTGCCAGCAGCCCGGGTCCGATCTATGGCTACACCTTC.

The chain carries TRBV5-6 and TRBJ2-3, with 8 bases lining up with TRBD2. The V segment lost 4 bases and the J segment 3 bases; nucleotides outside the gene matches: 19. The CDR3 consists of 19 residues. CDR1 and CDR2 from the germline V gene are SGHDT and YYEEEE. The CDR3: CASSDTREGAGAGTDTQYF. The CDR3 DNA is TGTGCCAGCAGCGATACCCGCGAGGGAGCGGGAGCTGGTACAGATACGCAGTATTTT.

This chain connects TRBV21-1 to TRBJ1-4; whether TRBD1, the table's D call, matches the DNA was not checked. TRBV21-1 has pseudogene status. CDR3 size: 12 residues. The CDR3: CASSYSNEKLFF. The DNA of the CDR3 is TGTGCCAGCAGCTACAGTAATGAAAAACTGTTTTTT.

Points on this clone: At one end the junction does not follow the germline gene, possibly because of a read error. V gene TRBV14 combines with J gene TRBJ1-3, with D hard to call. The CDR3 loop spans 13 amino acids. Germline V gene lookup returns CDR1 SGHDN and CDR2 FVKESK. The CDR3 loop is CASSQGRGSTIYF. Here the CDR3 DNA reads TGTGCCAGCAGCCAAGGACGGGGAAGCACCATATATTTT.

The chain uses TRBV5-4 and TRBJ1-4, with 8 bases aligning to TRBD1. The CDR3 length is 16 residues. Trimming cost V 3 bases and J 8 bases; bases outside gene matches: 12. CDR1 is SGHNT and CDR2 is YYREEE in the germline V gene (reference sequence). CDR3 amino acids: CASSSSMDRVTEKLFF. In DNA form, the CDR3 reads TGTGCCAGCAGCTCCTCAATGGACAGGGTGACCGAAAAACTGTTTTTT.

CDR3 residues: CASRIPGIEVNQPQHF. In DNA, the CDR3 is TGTGCCAGCAGAATACCAGGTATAGAAGTCAATCAGCCCCAGCATTTT. The chain uses TRBV27 and TRBJ1-5; D unclear. V lost 6 bases to trimming and J lost 3 bases, with 18 bases between them. The CDR3 extends over 16 amino acids. Germline V lookup: CDR1 MNHEY, CDR2 SMNVEV (reference sequence).

CDR3 amino acids: CAIKREGHKFF. The CDR3 DNA reads as TGTGCCATCAAGCGGGAGGGCCACAAATTCTTC. The chain carries TRBV10-3 and TRBJ2-1; 10 bases fit TRBD2. The CDR3 is 11 residues long. The trim removed 7 bases at V and 16 bases at J, leaving 7 bases unmatched. Germline values: CDR1 ENHRY, CDR2 SYGVKD.

The chain recombines TRBV7-3 with TRBJ1-6; maybe TRBD1 (6 bases). The V gene lost 6 bases and the J gene lost 0 bases, with 21 bases spanning the gap. The CDR3 runs to 19 residues. The V gene's germline CDR1 is SGHTA and CDR2 FQGTGA. The DNA of the CDR3 is TGTGCCAGCAGGCAAAAGGGTGAGGGGGAGAGCTCCTATAATTCACCCCTCCACTTT. Amino acid sequence: CASRQKGEGESSYNSPLHF.

The chain uses TRBV5-4 and TRBJ2-1; D is unresolved. The CDR3 length is 11 residues. Germline V gene sequence: CDR1 SGHNT, CDR2 YYREEE (reference sequence). V lost 4 bases and J 9 bases, leaving 8 bases between the germline ends. The CDR3 DNA is TGTGCCAGCAGCGGGCAAGCTGAGCAGTTCTTC. Encoded protein: CASSGQAEQFF.

The V and J genes are TRBV5-1 and TRBJ2-3; D ambiguous. The V end was cut by 1 base, the J end by 2 bases, with 5 bases between. The length of the CDR3 is 13 residues. Germline V gives CDR1 SGHRS, CDR2 YFSETQ. CDR3 loop: CASSLYSTDTQYF. CDR3 in DNA: TGCGCCAGCAGCTTGTACTCCACAGATACGCAGTATTTT.

This clone occurred a few times. V and J are TRBV7-2 and TRBJ1-1; D gene unclear. The CDR3 has 15 residues. Germline CDR1 SGHTA, CDR2 FQGNSA. The V end lost 3 bases, the J end lost 1 base, and 12 bases lay between the germline ends. In nucleotides, the CDR3 is TGTGCCAGCAGCTTTTCAGGAGGCGCGAACACTGAAGCTTTCTTT. Residues: CASSFSGGANTEAFF.

J is TRBJ2-7 and V is TRBV10-3; D unclear. Germline V CDR1 and CDR2: ENHRY, SYGVKD. V was clipped by 6 bases and J by 1 base, with 13 bases between them. The CDR3 length is 14 residues. For the CDR3, the DNA is TGTGCCATCAGGGAACAGAAGTCTTCCTACGAGCAGTACTTC. It codes for CAIREQKSSYEQYF.

The V gene is TRBV5-6, the J gene TRBJ2-2, with 8 bases aligning to TRBD1. V lost 1 base to trimming and J lost 6 bases; unmatched junction nucleotides: 2. The CDR3 is made up of 14 amino acids. Germline CDR1 SGHDT, CDR2 YYEEEE. CDR3 coding DNA: TGTGCCAGCAGCTTGTCAGGGGGCCCCGGGGAGCTGTTTTTT. Translating it yields CASSLSGGPGELFF.

This rearrangement joins TRBV6-2 or TRBV6-3 to TRBJ2-1; no definite D call. V lost 0 bases to trimming and J lost 6 bases, with 9 bases between them. CDR1 MNHEY and CDR2 SVGEGT come from the germline V gene. The CDR3 sequence is 14 residues long. This CDR3 reads CASSYSNGVNEQFF. The CDR3 nucleotides are TGTGCCAGCAGTTACTCGAATGGAGTCAATGAGCAGTTCTTC.

This chain joins TRBV28 and TRBJ2-3, with a weak D call TRBD2 (5 bases). The CDR3 runs 13 residues. V lost 7 bases, J lost 0 bases, and 8 bases lay in between. Germline loops: CDR1 MDHEN, CDR2 SYDVKM. CDR3 protein: CASTLASTDTQYF. In nucleotides, the CDR3 is TGTGCCAGCACCCTAGCTAGCACAGATACGCAGTATTTT. The full variable domain, rest sourced from reference TRBV28 and TRBJ2-3, is DVKVTQSSRYLVKRTGEKVFLECVQDMDHENMFWYRQDPGLGLRLIYFSYDVKMKEKGDIPEGYSVSREKKERFSLILESASTNQTSMYLCASTLASTDTQYFGPGTRLTVL.

This sequence joins TRBV3-1 (or the pseudogene TRBV3-2) and TRBJ2-2; 8 bases fit TRBD2. Germline CDR1 and CDR2: LGHDT and YNNKEL (reference sequence). The CDR3 is made up of 16 amino acids. V was clipped by 4 bases and J by 1 base; unmatched bases: 5. The CDR3 nucleotides read TGTGCCAGCAGCCTACTCAGCGGGGGGAACACCGGGGAGCTGTTTTTT. Translating it yields CASSLLSGGNTGELFF.

The V call is TRBV28, the J call TRBJ1-5; the D gene is possibly TRBD1 (5 bases). Trimming removed 4 bases from V and 4 bases from J, with 11 bases in between. This CDR3 has 14 residues. CDR1 and CDR2 (germline): MDHEN, SYDVKM. CDR3 sequence reads: CASSSGGRNQPQHF. The DNA of the CDR3 is TGTGCCAGCAGTTCCGGGGGGAGGAATCAGCCCCAGCATTTT.

This chain links TRBV4-3 with TRBJ2-7; D possibly corresponds to TRBD1 (7 bases). Germline CDR1 is LGHNA and CDR2 is YSLEER. Trimming pared 3 bases from V and 2 bases from J, leaving 11 bases between. This CDR3 comprises 14 residues. The CDR3 nucleotides are TGCGCCAGCAGCCAGGCAGGGGGGACCTACGAGCAGTACTTC. The encoded protein is CASSQAGGTYEQYF.

The chain couples TRBV7-3 to TRBJ2-6; D might be TRBD1 (6 bases). Trimming pared 4 bases from V and 0 bases from J, leaving 10 bases between. This CDR3 is 16 amino acids long. Germline lookup yields CDR1 SGHTA and CDR2 FQGTGA. CDR3 in amino acids: CASSSQGGSGANVLTF. The CDR3 bases are TGTGCCAGCAGCTCCCAAGGGGGCTCTGGGGCCAACGTCCTGACTTTC.

The chain recombines TRBV3-1 (or the pseudogene TRBV3-2) with TRBJ2-1; TRBD2 aligns across 9 bases. The CDR3 has 15 residues. CDR1 LGHDT and CDR2 YNNKEL come from the germline V gene (reference sequence). The V segment lost 3 bases and the J segment 7 bases; nucleotides outside the gene matches: 7. The CDR3 coding sequence is TGTGCCAGCAGCCAGGGGCGGGGGGGCCTGAATGAGCAGTTCTTC. Residues: CASSQGRGGLNEQFF.